Listed below are T cell receptor beta chains from one sample, sequenced in a study of OX40 agonist ivuxolimab in advanced cancers. The protocol was immunoSEQ multiplex PCR, while the TCRdb copy is restricted to in-frame clones and leaves out a portion. Among about 64,000 clones listed, 70% to 90% were seen once. The sequencing used CD4+ or CD8+ T cells sorted from blood, collected in a trial of the OX40 agonist ivuxolimab. Receptors originate from an adult with an advanced solid tumor such as melanoma, head and neck, liver or kidney cancer. CDR3s include the opening cysteine and the closing phenylalanine or tryptophan. Fields, in order: clone size, J gene, D gene, V gene, CDR3 DNA, CDR3 protein. D genes are given only for firm matches. Clone sizes are given selectively: once, few, many, or a class where the clone is expanded.

clone size: NA; J gene: TRBJ1-1; D gene: TRBD1; V gene: TRBV10-3; CDR3 DNA: TGTGCCATCAGTGGGGGGGACAGGGGCCTTGCGAGAAGCACTGAAGCTTTCTTT; CDR3 protein: CAISGGDRGLARSTEAFF
clone size: NA; J gene: TRBJ2-3; D gene: NA; V gene: TRBV28; CDR3 DNA: TGTGCCAGCAGTCTCCGGGATTATACGCAGTATTTT; CDR3 protein: CASSLRDYTQYF
clone size: NA; J gene: TRBJ2-1; D gene: TRBD2; V gene: TRBV6-1; CDR3 DNA: TGTGCCAGCAGGGAAGCCGGGACTAGGGTCCCCCATGAGCAGTTCTTC; CDR3 protein: CASREAGTRVPHEQFF
clone size: NA; J gene: TRBJ1-3; D gene: NA; V gene: TRBV25-1; CDR3 DNA: TGTGCCAGCAGTGAATACGGGGGTTCTGGAAACACCATATATTTT; CDR3 protein: CASSEYGGSGNTIYF
clone size: NA; J gene: TRBJ2-5; D gene: NA; V gene: TRBV5-5; CDR3 DNA: TGTGCCAGCAGCTTGGCCATAGGGCCCCAAGAGACCCAGTACTTC; CDR3 protein: CASSLAIGPQETQYF
clone size: NA; J gene: TRBJ2-7; D gene: NA; V gene: TRBV28; CDR3 DNA: TGTGCCAGCAGCCGCGGACATGCCGAGCAGTACTTC; CDR3 protein: CASSRGHAEQYF
clone size: NA; J gene: TRBJ1-4; D gene: NA; V gene: TRBV7-8; CDR3 DNA: TGTGCCAGCAGCCCCGACAGTGCAACTAATGAAAAACTGTTTTTT; CDR3 protein: CASSPDSATNEKLFF
clone size: NA; J gene: TRBJ2-1; D gene: TRBD2; V gene: TRBV4-2; CDR3 DNA: TGTGCCAGCAGCCAAGATCTCAGCAGGGAAAAGCGGGGGTACTACAATGAGCAGTTCTTC; CDR3 protein: CASSQDLSREKRGYYNEQFF
clone size: NA; J gene: TRBJ2-2; D gene: NA; V gene: TRBV11-3; CDR3 DNA: TGTGCCAGCAGCTTTTTCGCCGGGGAGCTGTTTTTT; CDR3 protein: CASSFFAGELFF
clone size: NA; J gene: TRBJ1-1; D gene: NA; V gene: TRBV28; CDR3 DNA: TGTGCCAGCGGACGGGACATGAACACTGAAGCTTTCTTT; CDR3 protein: CASGRDMNTEAFF
clone size: NA; J gene: TRBJ2-7; D gene: TRBD1; V gene: TRBV5-1; CDR3 DNA: TGCGCCAGCAGCTTGGCCGATGACAGGGGCTACGAGCAGTACTTC; CDR3 protein: CASSLADDRGYEQYF
clone size: NA; J gene: TRBJ1-5; D gene: NA; V gene: TRBV30; CDR3 DNA: TGTGCCTGTACTAGGGGGGCGGGAAATCAGCCCCAGCATTTT; CDR3 protein: CACTRGAGNQPQHF
clone size: once; J gene: TRBJ1-6; D gene: NA; V gene: TRBV7-2; CDR3 DNA: TGTGCCAGCAGCTTAGGGCGGTTGCGGGGAACTAATTCACCCCTCCACTTT; CDR3 protein: CASSLGRLRGTNSPLHF
clone size: NA; J gene: TRBJ2-1; D gene: NA; V gene: TRBV5-8; CDR3 DNA: TGTGCCAGCAGCTTGACAGGGTACTCCTACAATGAGCAGTTCTTC; CDR3 protein: CASSLTGYSYNEQFF
clone size: NA; J gene: TRBJ2-5; D gene: TRBD1; V gene: TRBV11-1; CDR3 DNA: TGTGCCAGCAGCCAGGACAGGAAAGAGACCCAGTACTTC; CDR3 protein: CASSQDRKETQYF
clone size: NA; J gene: TRBJ1-2; D gene: NA; V gene: TRBV27; CDR3 DNA: TGTGCCAGTTCGGCTGCCGGGGTTGGCTACACCTTC; CDR3 protein: CASSAAGVGYTF
clone size: NA; J gene: TRBJ1-2; D gene: NA; V gene: TRBV7-9; CDR3 DNA: TGTGCCAGCAGCTTAGGGACATCTACGGGCTACACCTTC; CDR3 protein: CASSLGTSTGYTF
clone size: few; J gene: TRBJ2-5; D gene: TRBD2; V gene: TRBV7-3; CDR3 DNA: TGTGCCAGCAGCTTAACAGGGACTAGCGGGCCCGAGACCCAGTACTTC; CDR3 protein: CASSLTGTSGPETQYF
clone size: NA; J gene: TRBJ1-3; D gene: NA; V gene: TRBV6-6; CDR3 DNA: TGTGCCAGCAGTTACAGGGGTGACACCATATATTTT; CDR3 protein: CASSYRGDTIYF
clone size: once; J gene: TRBJ2-7; D gene: NA; V gene: TRBV28; CDR3 DNA: TGTGCCAGCAGTTTTTTACACGAGCAGTACTTC; CDR3 protein: CASSFLHEQYF
clone size: NA; J gene: TRBJ2-7; D gene: NA; V gene: TRBV18; CDR3 DNA: TGTGCCAGCTCACCATCTATGCCCGATTATGGCGAGCAGTACTTC; CDR3 protein: CASSPSMPDYGEQYF
clone size: NA; J gene: TRBJ2-5; D gene: TRBD1; V gene: TRBV27; CDR3 DNA: TGTGCCAGCAGTCCGACAGGGTTAGAGGAGACCCAGTACTTC; CDR3 protein: CASSPTGLEETQYF
clone size: NA; J gene: TRBJ1-4; D gene: NA; V gene: TRBV7-2; CDR3 DNA: TGTGCCAGCAGCTCCGACAGAGACGAAAAACTGTTTTTT; CDR3 protein: CASSSDRDEKLFF
clone size: NA; J gene: TRBJ2-2; D gene: TRBD2; V gene: TRBV30; CDR3 DNA: TGTGCCTGGAGACTAGCGGGGGGCCCTAACACCGGGGAGCTGTTTTTT; CDR3 protein: CAWRLAGGPNTGELFF
clone size: NA; J gene: TRBJ1-2; D gene: NA; V gene: TRBV30; CDR3 DNA: TGTGCCTGGAGTACGCTGGTGAGGGAATTTAACTATGGCTACACCTTC; CDR3 protein: CAWSTLVREFNYGYTF
clone size: NA; J gene: TRBJ1-1; D gene: TRBD1; V gene: TRBV7-8; CDR3 DNA: TGTGCCAGCAGCGCCCGGACAGGGGCAATCACTGAAGCTTTCTTT; CDR3 protein: CASSARTGAITEAFF
clone size: NA; J gene: TRBJ2-1; D gene: TRBD2; V gene: TRBV7-7; CDR3 DNA: TGTGCCAGCAGCTTAGGCGGGGGGGCCTACAATGAGCAGTTCTTC; CDR3 protein: CASSLGGGAYNEQFF
clone size: NA; J gene: TRBJ2-3; D gene: NA; V gene: TRBV7-9; CDR3 DNA: TGTGCCAGCAGCTTAAAGGGGGTCTCAGATACGCAGTATTTT; CDR3 protein: CASSLKGVSDTQYF
clone size: NA; J gene: TRBJ2-1; D gene: NA; V gene: TRBV11-1; CDR3 DNA: TGTGCCAGCAGCTTAACCGAATACAATGAGCAGTTCTTC; CDR3 protein: CASSLTEYNEQFF
clone size: NA; J gene: TRBJ1-2; D gene: NA; V gene: TRBV27; CDR3 DNA: TGTGCCAGCAGTTTATCGCCTTCGGGCAGGGGCTATGGCTACACCTTC; CDR3 protein: CASSLSPSGRGYGYTF
clone size: NA; J gene: TRBJ2-1; D gene: NA; V gene: TRBV10-2; CDR3 DNA: TGCGCCAGCAGTGACCGGAGGGCCAATGAGCAGTTCTTC; CDR3 protein: CASSDRRANEQFF
clone size: NA; J gene: TRBJ2-5; D gene: NA; V gene: TRBV28; CDR3 DNA: TGTGCCAGCACCGACCTCGCGGGGTCCCAAGAGACCCAGTACTTC; CDR3 protein: CASTDLAGSQETQYF
clone size: NA; J gene: TRBJ2-7; D gene: TRBD1; V gene: TRBV2; CDR3 DNA: TGTGCCAGCCACCTCGGGACAGCCTCCTACGAGCAGTACTTC; CDR3 protein: CASHLGTASYEQYF
clone size: NA; J gene: TRBJ2-6; D gene: NA; V gene: TRBV10-3; CDR3 DNA: TGTGCCAGCTCCACAGGGCCGAGCGGCTCTGGGGCCAACGTCCTGACTTTC; CDR3 protein: CASSTGPSGSGANVLTF
clone size: NA; J gene: TRBJ2-1; D gene: TRBD1; V gene: TRBV6-6; CDR3 DNA: TGTGCCAGCTCAGGGGGACGGGAGCAGTTCTTC; CDR3 protein: CASSGGREQFF
clone size: NA; J gene: TRBJ2-1; D gene: NA; V gene: TRBV5-1; CDR3 DNA: TGCGCCAGCAGCTTGGAAGGACTAGGGGGCTACAATGAGCAGTTCTTC; CDR3 protein: CASSLEGLGGYNEQFF
clone size: NA; J gene: TRBJ2-3; D gene: TRBD2; V gene: TRBV19; CDR3 DNA: TGTGCCAGTAGTATTACTAGCGGTAGCACAGATACGCAGTATTTT; CDR3 protein: CASSITSGSTDTQYF
clone size: NA; J gene: TRBJ1-1; D gene: TRBD1; V gene: TRBV7-8; CDR3 DNA: TGTGCCAGCAGCTTCAGGGGGTTCGGGACTGAAGCTTTCTTT; CDR3 protein: CASSFRGFGTEAFF
clone size: NA; J gene: TRBJ2-1; D gene: NA; V gene: TRBV6-5; CDR3 DNA: TGTGCCAGCAGTTACGATTGGGGGACTGAGCAGTTCTTC; CDR3 protein: CASSYDWGTEQFF
clone size: NA; J gene: TRBJ1-4; D gene: NA; V gene: TRBV7-9; CDR3 DNA: TGTGCCAGCAGCTTGGGGGCAACTAATGAAAAACTGTTTTTT; CDR3 protein: CASSLGATNEKLFF
clone size: NA; J gene: TRBJ1-1; D gene: TRBD1; V gene: TRBV28; CDR3 DNA: TGTGCCAGCACCGACGACAGGGGCGCGTTTCGGAATGAAGCTTTCTTT; CDR3 protein: CASTDDRGAFRNEAFF
clone size: NA; J gene: TRBJ2-7; D gene: NA; V gene: TRBV28; CDR3 DNA: TGTGCCAGCTTCTCGGACACTTCCTACGAGCAGTACTTC; CDR3 protein: CASFSDTSYEQYF
clone size: NA; J gene: TRBJ2-3; D gene: TRBD1; V gene: TRBV7-9; CDR3 DNA: TGTGCCAGCAGGTCCAACAGGGGGCATGCAGATACGCAGTATTTT; CDR3 protein: CASRSNRGHADTQYF
clone size: few; J gene: TRBJ1-3; D gene: NA; V gene: TRBV4-1; CDR3 DNA: TGCGCCAGCAGCCAAGAACCCGGGTTTAACACCATATATTTT; CDR3 protein: CASSQEPGFNTIYF
clone size: NA; J gene: TRBJ2-7; D gene: NA; V gene: TRBV7-5; CDR3 DNA: TGTGCCAGAAGCAAAAGGGGCTGTCGTTTAGACTACGAGCAGTACTTC; CDR3 protein: CARSKRGCRLDYEQYF
clone size: NA; J gene: TRBJ2-2; D gene: NA; V gene: TRBV5-5; CDR3 DNA: TGTGCCAGCAGCACGACAGCCAGGGGCGGGGAGCTGTTTTTT; CDR3 protein: CASSTTARGGELFF
clone size: few; J gene: TRBJ2-5; D gene: TRBD2; V gene: TRBV5-1; CDR3 DNA: TGCGCCAGCAGCTTTGTTAATAGCGGGGGGCGTCGGGAGACCCAGTACTTC; CDR3 protein: CASSFVNSGGRRETQYF
clone size: NA; J gene: TRBJ2-7; D gene: NA; V gene: TRBV19; CDR3 DNA: TGTGCCAGTAGTAACTTGGCGGGCAGGGGCAACTACGAGCAGTACTTC; CDR3 protein: CASSNLAGRGNYEQYF